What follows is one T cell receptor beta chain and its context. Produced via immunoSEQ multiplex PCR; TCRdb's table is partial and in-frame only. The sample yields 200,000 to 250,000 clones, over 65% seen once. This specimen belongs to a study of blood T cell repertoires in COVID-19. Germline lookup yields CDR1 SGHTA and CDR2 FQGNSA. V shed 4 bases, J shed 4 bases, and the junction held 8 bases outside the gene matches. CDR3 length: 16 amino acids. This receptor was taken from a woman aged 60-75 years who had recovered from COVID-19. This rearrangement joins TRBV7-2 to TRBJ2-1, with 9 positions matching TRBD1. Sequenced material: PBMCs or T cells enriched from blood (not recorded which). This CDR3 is CASSSDRGENYNEQFF. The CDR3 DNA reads TGTGCCAGCAGCTCCGACAGGGGGGAAAATTACAATGAGCAGTTCTTC.